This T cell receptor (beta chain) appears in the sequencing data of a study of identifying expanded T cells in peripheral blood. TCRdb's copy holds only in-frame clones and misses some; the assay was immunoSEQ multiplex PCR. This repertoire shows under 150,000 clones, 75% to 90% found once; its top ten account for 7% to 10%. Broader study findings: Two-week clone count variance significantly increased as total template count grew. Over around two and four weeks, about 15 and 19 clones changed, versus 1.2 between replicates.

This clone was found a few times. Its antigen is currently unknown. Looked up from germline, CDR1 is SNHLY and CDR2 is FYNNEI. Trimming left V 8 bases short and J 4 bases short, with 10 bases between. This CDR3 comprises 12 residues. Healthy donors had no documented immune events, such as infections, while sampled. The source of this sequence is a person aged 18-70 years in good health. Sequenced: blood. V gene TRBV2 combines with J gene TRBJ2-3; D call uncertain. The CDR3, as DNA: TGTGCCAGCGCTATATCTTCAGATACGCAGTATTTT. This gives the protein CASAISSDTQYF.